This record looks at one T cell receptor (beta chain) sequence and its context. Antigen: not known. This sample is drawn from a study of Ad26.COV2.S vaccination and SARS-CoV-2 variants. Study-wide background: Participants got Ad26.COV2.S intramuscularly, once or twice 56 days apart. Overall study results and limits: Non-spike TCR breadth did not differ much between vaccine and placebo recipients.

The V end lost 3 bases, the J end lost 7 bases, and 12 bases lay between the germline ends. Germline V CDR1 and CDR2: MGHRA, YSYEKL. This CDR3 spans 14 amino acids. The method was immunoSEQ multiplex PCR; TCRdb's version includes in-frame clones alone and lacks a portion of them. The data contain about 350,000 clones, around 89% of them singletons. Noted treatment: about 20 received Ad26.COV2.S at low or high dose, single or two shots; about 5 received placebo; per-sample allocation not given. Specimen acquisition occurred on day 63 following the initial vaccine or placebo injection. Built on an Ad26 vector, the vaccine expressed Wuhan-strain SARS-CoV-2 spike.

This rearrangement joins TRBV4-1 to TRBJ2-2, with a weak D call TRBD2 (5 bases). The sequencing here drew on peripheral blood, taken in a trial of Ad26.COV2.S vaccine versus placebo. This TCR was sampled from a person aged 18-65 years who received the Ad26.COV2.S COVID-19 vaccine or a placebo. The CDR3 region is CASSHPLGSGELFF. The CDR3 DNA follows: TGCGCCAGCAGCCACCCTTTGGGGAGCGGGGAGCTGTTTTTT.